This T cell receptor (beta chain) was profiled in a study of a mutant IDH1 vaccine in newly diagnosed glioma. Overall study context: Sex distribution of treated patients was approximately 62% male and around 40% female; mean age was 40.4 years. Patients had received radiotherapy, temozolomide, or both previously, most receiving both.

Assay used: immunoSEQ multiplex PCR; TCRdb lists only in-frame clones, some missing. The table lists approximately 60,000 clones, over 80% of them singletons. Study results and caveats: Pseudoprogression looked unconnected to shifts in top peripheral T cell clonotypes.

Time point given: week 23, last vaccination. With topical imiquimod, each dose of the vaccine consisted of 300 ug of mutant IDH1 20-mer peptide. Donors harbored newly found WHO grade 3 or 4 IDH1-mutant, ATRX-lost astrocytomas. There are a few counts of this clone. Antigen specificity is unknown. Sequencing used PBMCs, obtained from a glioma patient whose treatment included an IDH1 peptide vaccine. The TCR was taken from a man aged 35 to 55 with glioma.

The CDR3 loop reads CASSPSSGRFNEQFF. The CDR3 DNA is TGTGCCAGCAGCCCCTCTAGCGGGAGGTTCAATGAGCAGTTCTTC. The gene calls are TRBV9 and TRBJ2-1, with 11 bases lining up with TRBD2. CDR3 length: 15 amino acids. Germline CDR1 is SGDLS and CDR2 is YYNGEE. After removal of 4 bases from V and 6 bases from J, the junction contained 6 bases not matched to a gene.